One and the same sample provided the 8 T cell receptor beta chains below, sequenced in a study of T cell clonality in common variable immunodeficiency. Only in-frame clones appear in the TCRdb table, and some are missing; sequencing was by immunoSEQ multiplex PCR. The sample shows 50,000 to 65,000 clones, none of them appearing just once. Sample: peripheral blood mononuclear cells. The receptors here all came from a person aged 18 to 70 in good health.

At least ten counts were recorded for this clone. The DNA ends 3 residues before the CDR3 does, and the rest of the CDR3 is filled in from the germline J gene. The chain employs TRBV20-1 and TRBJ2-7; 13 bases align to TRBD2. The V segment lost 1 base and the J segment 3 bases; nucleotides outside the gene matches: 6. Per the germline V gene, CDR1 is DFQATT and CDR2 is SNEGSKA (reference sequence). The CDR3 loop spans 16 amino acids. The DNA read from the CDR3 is TGCAGTGCTAGAGGGACTAGCGGGAGTTATGGCTACGAG. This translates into CSARGTSGSYGYE. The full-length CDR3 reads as CSARGTSGSYGYEQYF.

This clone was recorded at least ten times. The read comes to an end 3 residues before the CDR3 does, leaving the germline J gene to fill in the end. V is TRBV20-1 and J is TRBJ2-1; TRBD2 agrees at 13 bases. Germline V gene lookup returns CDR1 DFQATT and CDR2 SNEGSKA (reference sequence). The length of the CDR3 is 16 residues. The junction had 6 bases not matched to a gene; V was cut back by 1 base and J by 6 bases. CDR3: CSARGTSGRWRNEQFF. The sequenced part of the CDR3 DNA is TGCAGTGCTAGAGGGACTAGCGGGAGATGGCGCAATGAG.

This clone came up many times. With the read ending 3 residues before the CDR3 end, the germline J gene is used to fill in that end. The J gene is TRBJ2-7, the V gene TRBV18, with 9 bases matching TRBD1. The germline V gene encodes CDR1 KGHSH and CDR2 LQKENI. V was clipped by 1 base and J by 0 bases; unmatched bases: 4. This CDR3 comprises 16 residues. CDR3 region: CASSPRGTGSSYEQYF. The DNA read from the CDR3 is TGTGCCAGCTCACCACGGGGGACAGGGAGCTCCTACGAG.

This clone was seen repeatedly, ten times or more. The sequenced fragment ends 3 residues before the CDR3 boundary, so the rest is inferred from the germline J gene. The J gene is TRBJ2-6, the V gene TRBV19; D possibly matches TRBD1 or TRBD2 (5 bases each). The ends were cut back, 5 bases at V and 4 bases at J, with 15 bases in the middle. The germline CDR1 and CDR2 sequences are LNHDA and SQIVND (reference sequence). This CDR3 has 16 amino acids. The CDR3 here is CASSLRGLGGANVLTF. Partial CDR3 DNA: TGTGCCAGTAGTTTGAGGGGTCTAGGCGGGGCCAACGTC.

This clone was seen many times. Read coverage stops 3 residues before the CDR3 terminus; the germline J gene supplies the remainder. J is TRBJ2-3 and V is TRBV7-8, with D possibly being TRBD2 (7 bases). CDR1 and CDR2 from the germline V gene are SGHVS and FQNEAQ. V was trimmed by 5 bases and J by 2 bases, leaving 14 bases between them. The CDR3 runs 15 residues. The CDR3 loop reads CASSPRGQTTDTQYF. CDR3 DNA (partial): TGTGCCAGCAGCCCGCGGGGGCAGACCACAGATACG.

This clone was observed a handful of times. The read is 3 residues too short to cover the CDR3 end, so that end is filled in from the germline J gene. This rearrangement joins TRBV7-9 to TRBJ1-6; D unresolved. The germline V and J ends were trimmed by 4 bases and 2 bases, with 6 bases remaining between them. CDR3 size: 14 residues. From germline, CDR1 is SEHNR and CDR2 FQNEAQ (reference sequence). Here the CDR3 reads CASSSQAYNSPLHF. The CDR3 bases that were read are TGTGCCAGCAGCTCACAAGCCTATAATTCACCC.

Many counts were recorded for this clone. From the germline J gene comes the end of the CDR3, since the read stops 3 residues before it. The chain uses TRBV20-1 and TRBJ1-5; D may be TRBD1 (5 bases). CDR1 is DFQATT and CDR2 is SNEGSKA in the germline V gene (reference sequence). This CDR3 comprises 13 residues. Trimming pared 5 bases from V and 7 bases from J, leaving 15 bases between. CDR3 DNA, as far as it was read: TGCAGTGCTTCCGCCGGGGGTGGACAGCCC. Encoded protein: CSASAGGGQP. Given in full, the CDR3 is CSASAGGGQPQHF.

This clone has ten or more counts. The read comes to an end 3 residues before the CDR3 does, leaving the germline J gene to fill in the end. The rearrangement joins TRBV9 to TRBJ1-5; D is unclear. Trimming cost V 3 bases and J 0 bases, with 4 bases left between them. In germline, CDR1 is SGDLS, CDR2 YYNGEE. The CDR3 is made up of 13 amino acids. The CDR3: CASSEGSNQPQHF. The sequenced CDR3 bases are TGTGCCAGCAGCGAGGGTAGCAATCAGCCC.